Below, 29 T cell receptor beta chains from the same sample are listed, as sequenced in a study of T-cell reconstitution after alpha-beta-depleted transplantation in children. This sample's TCRbeta library carried unique molecular identifier barcodes. TCRdb re-derived calls from the PCR reads in MiXCR, one entry per CDR3 protein. The sample includes approximately 520,000 distinct CDR3 sequences, approximately 32% of them seen just once. The source was PBMCs from the stem cell graft donor, collected from the stem cell graft. The receptors stem from a human donor who donated a stem cell graft to a child with aplastic anemia.

V gene TRBV5-6 combines with J gene TRBJ2-5; a possible D gene is TRBD2 (6 bases). V was clipped by 0 bases and J by 5 bases, with 14 bases between them. Germline-derived CDR1 and CDR2 are SGHDT and YYEEEE. This CDR3 contains 15 residues. CDR3 loop: CASSLDLGGSETQYF. In DNA form, the CDR3 reads TGTGCCAGCAGCTTGGATTTGGGGGGATCCGAGACCCAGTACTTC.

V usage is TRBV6-5 and J usage is TRBJ2-1; D gene uncertain. CDR3 length: 12 residues. V was cut by 0 bases and J by 12 bases, with 9 bases left in between. Germline CDR1 and CDR2: MNHEY and SVGAGI. CDR3 nucleotide sequence: TGTGCCAGCAGTTACTCCATGAGTGGGCAGTTCTTC. Amino acid sequence: CASSYSMSGQFF.

This chain joins TRBV20-1 and TRBJ2-1, with D maybe TRBD2 (6 bases). Germline V gene sequence: CDR1 DFQATT, CDR2 SNEGSKA (reference sequence). The ends were cut back, 3 bases at V and 5 bases at J, with 14 bases in the middle. This CDR3 has 14 residues. The CDR3 spells CSAREIGGNNEQFF. The CDR3, as DNA: TGCAGTGCTAGGGAGATCGGGGGAAACAATGAGCAGTTCTTC.

The rearrangement joins TRBV3-1 to TRBJ2-2; D possibly corresponds to TRBD2 (6 bases). The CDR3 totals 16 residues. CDR1 and CDR2 from the germline V gene are LGHDT and YNNKEL (reference sequence). V lost 4 bases to trimming and J lost 4 bases, with 16 bases between them. CDR3 nucleotides: TGTGCCAGCAGCCCCGGGACTTTAGGATTCACCGGGGAGCTGTTTTTT. Its translation is CASSPGTLGFTGELFF.

This clonotype was detected a few times. V gene TRBV27 combines with J gene TRBJ1-1; TRBD1 aligns across 7 bases. This CDR3 is built from 14 residues. The ends lost 3 bases at V and 4 bases at J; junction bases unmatched: 5. Germline loops: CDR1 MNHEY, CDR2 SMNVEV (reference sequence). The CDR3 loop reads CASSFYRGGTEAFF. The CDR3 DNA reads TGTGCCAGCAGTTTTTACAGGGGAGGCACTGAAGCTTTCTTT.

This clonotype was picked up a small number of times. This chain joins TRBV28 and TRBJ2-7, with 8 bases identical to TRBD2. The germline V gene encodes CDR1 MDHEN and CDR2 SYDVKM. With V trimmed by 2 bases and J by 0 bases, 9 bases remained unmatched. CDR3 length equals 17 residues. The CDR3 reads CASSLTGGTINSYEQYF. The CDR3, as DNA: TGTGCCAGCAGTTTAACGGGAGGGACAATTAACTCCTACGAGCAGTACTTC.

The chain has TRBV19 and TRBJ1-2, with TRBD1 as a possible D gene (6 bases). CDR1 and CDR2 from the germline V gene are LNHDA and SQIVND (reference sequence). The V and J ends lost 4 bases and 0 bases respectively, with 12 bases between them. The CDR3 runs to 15 residues. Here the CDR3 reads CASSTARTANYGYTF. CDR3 DNA sequence: TGTGCCAGTAGTACCGCCAGGACAGCTAACTATGGCTACACCTTC.

This clonotype occurred a few times. The chain links TRBV5-1 to TRBJ1-1; no definite D call. Trimming removed 0 bases from V and 6 bases from J, with 9 bases in between. Germline V gives CDR1 SGHRS, CDR2 YFSETQ. The CDR3 sequence is 13 residues long. Here the CDR3 reads CASSLVPNPEAFF. The CDR3 DNA reads TGCGCCAGCAGCTTGGTTCCGAATCCTGAAGCTTTCTTT.

The chain uses TRBV5-1 and TRBJ1-4; no firm D call. Per the germline V gene, CDR1 is SGHRS and CDR2 is YFSETQ. V was pared by 2 bases and J by 5 bases, with 7 bases between. The CDR3 loop spans 13 amino acids. This chain's CDR3 is CASSLMPNEKLFF. DNA for the CDR3: TGCGCCAGCAGCTTAATGCCCAATGAAAAACTGTTTTTT.

The chain joins TRBV6-2 or TRBV6-3 to TRBJ2-7, with 7 positions matching TRBD1. The V gene end was trimmed by 0 bases and the J gene end by 1 base; junction bases not matched to a gene: 3. Germline values: CDR1 MNHEY, CDR2 SVGEGT. The CDR3 consists of 15 residues. The CDR3 DNA reads as TGTGCCAGCAGTTACTCGGCAGGGGGATCCTACGAGCAGTACTTC. Its protein product is CASSYSAGGSYEQYF.

This rearrangement joins TRBV6-1 to TRBJ2-1; tentatively, D is TRBD1 or TRBD2 (6 bases each). This CDR3 is built from 15 residues. V was cut by 1 base and J by 9 bases, with 16 bases left in between. Per germline, CDR1 MNHNS and CDR2 SASEGT. CDR3 loop: CASSEGAPGGREQFF. CDR3 sequence (DNA): TGTGCCAGCAGTGAAGGGGCCCCCGGGGGCCGTGAGCAGTTCTTC.

The chain combines TRBV5-1 with TRBJ1-4; 7 nucleotides align to TRBD1. Germline trimming cut 1 base from V and 7 bases from J; bases unmatched to any gene: 7. The germline V gene has CDR1 SGHRS and CDR2 YFSETQ. The CDR3 is 15 amino acids. This CDR3 is CASSLKGADLEKLFF. The CDR3 DNA sequence: TGCGCCAGCAGCTTGAAGGGGGCCGACCTTGAAAAACTGTTTTTT.

The gene calls are TRBV5-1 and TRBJ2-3; 8 bases line up with TRBD1. Unmatched junction bases numbered 8, after V lost 4 bases and J lost 4 bases. The germline gives CDR1 SGHRS, CDR2 YFSETQ. This CDR3 is built from 15 residues. The CDR3 bases are TGCGCCAGCAGCGCCAGACAGGGGAGCGCAGATACGCAGTATTTT. Residues: CASSARQGSADTQYF.

V is TRBV15 and J is TRBJ2-1; D might be TRBD2 (5 bases). V was cut by 0 bases and J by 8 bases, with 14 bases left in between. Germline CDR1 LNHNV, CDR2 YYDKDF (reference sequence). The length of the CDR3 is 15 residues. The CDR3 loop is CATSRDRAGGDEQFF. DNA of the CDR3: TGTGCCACCAGCAGAGATAGGGCGGGTGGGGATGAGCAGTTCTTC.

The chain has TRBV18 and TRBJ2-1; 8 bases match TRBD2. CDR3 length: 16 residues. V lost 6 bases and J lost 4; bases outside the gene matches: 11. Germline CDR1 is KGHSH and CDR2 is LQKENI. This CDR3 reads CASSYPGRVGYNEQFF. DNA for the CDR3: TGTGCCAGCTCGTACCCCGGGAGGGTCGGGTACAATGAGCAGTTCTTC.

The chain joins TRBV5-6 to TRBJ2-1, with 9 bases lining up with TRBD2. Germline trimming cut 0 bases from V and 7 bases from J; bases unmatched to any gene: 5. Germline V CDR1 and CDR2: SGHDT, YYEEEE. This CDR3 is 15 amino acids long. CDR3 region: CASSLGLLAGNEQFF. The CDR3 DNA follows: TGTGCCAGCAGCTTGGGTTTGCTAGCGGGGAATGAGCAGTTCTTC.

V usage is TRBV25-1 and J usage is TRBJ1-1; D not resolved. There are 12 residues in the CDR3. Trimming shortened V by 5 bases and J by 5 bases, and 9 bases separated the two germline ends. Germline assignment: CDR1 MGHDK and CDR2 SYGVNS. CDR3 amino acids: CASSKAGTEAFF. As DNA, the CDR3 is TGTGCCAGCAGTAAGGCGGGGACTGAAGCTTTCTTT.

This clonotype has only a few counts. The rearrangement links TRBV29-1 to TRBJ2-7; 9 bases agree with TRBD1. Germline V gives CDR1 SQVTM, CDR2 ANQGSEA. V shed 5 bases, J shed 4 bases, and the junction held 3 bases outside the gene matches. CDR3 length equals 12 residues. This CDR3 reads CSVLDRGYEQYV. CDR3 DNA: TGCAGCGTTTTGGACAGGGGTTACGAGCAGTACGTC.

V and J are TRBV29-1 and TRBJ2-3; 9 bases fit TRBD2. The trim removed 3 bases at V and 4 bases at J, leaving 11 bases unmatched. Germline V gives CDR1 SQVTM, CDR2 ANQGSEA. This CDR3 has 16 residues. The CDR3 reads CSVDKASGTISDTQYF. CDR3 coding DNA: TGCAGCGTTGACAAGGCTAGCGGGACTATATCAGATACGCAGTATTTT.

This clonotype appeared a few times. The J gene is TRBJ1-5, the V gene TRBV20-1; 9 nucleotides align to TRBD1. The CDR3 extends over 17 amino acids. The J segment lost 4 bases and the V segment lost 5 bases, leaving 15 bases of the junction unmatched. Germline V CDR1 and CDR2: DFQATT, SNEGSKA (reference sequence). The CDR3 region has the DNA TGCAGTGCTGAACCCGGACAGGGGAGGGTATGGAATCAGCCCCAGCATTTT. Translating it yields CSAEPGQGRVWNQPQHF.

This clonotype showed up just a few times. Here the CDR3 reads CASTLDTGTSYGYTF. DNA of the CDR3: TGTGCCAGCACCCTCGATACCGGGACATCTTATGGCTACACCTTC. The rearrangement uses TRBV7-2 and TRBJ1-2; tentatively, D is TRBD1 (6 bases). Trimming took off 7 bases at V and 5 bases at J, with 20 bases between the two ends. Per germline, CDR1 SGHTA and CDR2 FQGNSA. The CDR3 is made up of 15 amino acids.

The rearrangement links TRBV28 to TRBJ2-1; tentatively, D is TRBD2 (6 bases). The CDR3 totals 17 residues. CDR1 and CDR2 from the germline V gene are MDHEN and SYDVKM. Trimming took 2 bases from V and 8 from J, leaving 22 bases between them. The CDR3 loop is CASSLSTSISWGDEQFF. The CDR3, as DNA: TGTGCCAGCAGTTTAAGTACTAGCATCTCTTGGGGGGATGAGCAGTTCTTC.

The chain links TRBV10-3 to TRBJ1-6, with a possible D match to TRBD1 (5 bases). V was shortened by 3 bases and J by 9 bases, with 15 bases between the two germline ends. The germline CDR1 and CDR2 sequences are ENHRY and SYGVKD. The CDR3 runs to 15 residues. The CDR3 reads CAISEGRQIGSPLHF. The CDR3 nucleotides are TGTGCCATCAGTGAAGGAAGACAGATCGGTTCACCCCTCCACTTT.

The J gene is TRBJ1-1, the V gene TRBV7-8, with a tentative D call TRBD1 (6 bases). This CDR3 contains 13 residues. Trimming left V 6 bases short and J 3 bases short, with 11 bases between. Germline V gene lookup returns CDR1 SGHVS and CDR2 FQNEAQ. The CDR3 nucleotides read TGTGCCAGCAGTCAAACAGGGTACACTGAAGCTTTCTTT. It is translated as CASSQTGYTEAFF.

The rearrangement links TRBV7-6 to TRBJ1-3; D perhaps matches TRBD1 (6 bases). V dropped 5 bases and J dropped 0 bases, with 11 bases sitting between them. From germline, CDR1 is SGHVS and CDR2 FNYEAQ. This CDR3 is 15 amino acids long. CDR3 region: CASSGGGGSGNTIYF. The CDR3 DNA sequence: TGTGCCAGCAGCGGGGGCGGTGGCTCTGGAAACACCATATATTTT.

As concerns this clonotype: Compared with germline, one end of the junction differs, possibly owing to a read error. This chain uses TRBV5-1 with TRBJ2-3; TRBD2 matches 9 bases. The CDR3 loop spans 13 amino acids. Germline assignment: CDR1 SGHRS and CDR2 YFSETQ. The CDR3: CASSTSGPDTHYF. CDR3 nucleotide sequence: TGCGCCAGCAGCACTAGCGGGCCAGATACGCATTATTTT.

This clonotype was observed a handful of times. V is TRBV29-1 and J is TRBJ2-4; 10 bases fit TRBD1. Germline CDR1 reads SQVTM; CDR2 reads ANQGSEA. The junction had 6 bases not matched to a gene; V was cut back by 3 bases and J by 1 base. This CDR3 has 16 amino acids. In DNA, the CDR3 is TGCAGCGTTGAGGATCCGGGACAGGGGGCCAAAAACATTCAGTACTTC. Encoded protein: CSVEDPGQGAKNIQYF.

The chain has TRBV24-1 and TRBJ2-1; D possibly corresponds to TRBD1 (6 bases). The CDR3 length is 15 residues. CDR1 is KGHDR and CDR2 is SFDVKD in the germline V gene. Trimming took 4 bases from V and 2 from J, leaving 11 bases between them. The CDR3 sequence: CATSDPGATYNEQFF. The CDR3 nucleotides read TGTGCCACCAGTGACCCAGGGGCTACCTACAATGAGCAGTTCTTC.

The V call is TRBV5-1, the J call TRBJ1-1; no reliable D call. V shed 0 bases and J shed 1 base, with 10 bases lying between them. The CDR3 is made up of 15 amino acids. CDR1 and CDR2 from the germline V gene are SGHRS and YFSETQ. The CDR3 sequence is CASSLVRLENTEAFF. CDR3 DNA sequence: TGCGCCAGCAGCTTGGTACGCTTAGAGAACACTGAAGCTTTCTTT. The full variable domain, its missing parts supplied by reference TRBV5-1 and TRBJ1-1, is KAGVTQTPRYLIKTRGQQVTLSCSPISGHRSVSWYQQTPGQGLQFLFEYFSETQRNKGNFPGRFSGRQFSNSRSEMNVSTLELGDSALYLCASSLVRLENTEAFFGQGTRLTVV.